Listed here is a single TCR beta chain. Its antigen is still unknown. The CDR3 runs 13 residues. Trimming shortened V by 3 bases and J by 5 bases, and 11 bases separated the two germline ends. Per the germline V gene, CDR1 is KGHSH and CDR2 is LQKENI. The data originate from a study of T cells after posttransplantation cyclophosphamide. Regarding the study as a whole: Recipient CMV seropositivity and CMV reactivation strongly tracked TRB clonality. Later blood repertoires were often dominated by clones from the donor CD8+ memory compartment.

Methotrexate plus calcineurin inhibitor accompanied controls' myeloablative marrow transplants; sampling was 1 year later. Sequenced by immunoSEQ multiplex PCR; TCRdb stores in-frame clones only, minus some. The sample holds approximately 21,000 clones, 80% to 90% seen once. Here the sequenced sample was PBMCs, taken 350 to 400 days after allogeneic stem cell transplant with calcineurin inhibitor and methotrexate. The V call is TRBV18, the J call TRBJ2-7; D gene uncertain. The sequence derives from a female patient younger than 45 who received an allogeneic stem cell transplant from an unrelated donor, was CMV-positive, and had acute and chronic GVHD. Part of the T cells may come from the graft donor. CDR3 coding DNA: TGTGCCAGCTCACCGGTTCCCACGGACGAGCAGTACTTC. This encodes CASSPVPTDEQYF.